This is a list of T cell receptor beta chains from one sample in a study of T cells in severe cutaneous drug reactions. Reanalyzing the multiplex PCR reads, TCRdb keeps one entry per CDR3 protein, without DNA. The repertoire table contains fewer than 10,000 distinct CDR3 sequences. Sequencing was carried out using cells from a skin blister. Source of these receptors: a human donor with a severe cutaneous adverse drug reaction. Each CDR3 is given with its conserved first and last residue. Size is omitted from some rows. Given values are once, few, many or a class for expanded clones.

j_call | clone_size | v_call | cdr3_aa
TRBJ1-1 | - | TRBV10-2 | CASSQDRLNTEAFF
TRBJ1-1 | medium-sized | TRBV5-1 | CASSLTLGDTEAFF
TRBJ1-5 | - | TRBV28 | CASSRTVNQPQHF
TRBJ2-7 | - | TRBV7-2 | CASSFHLGLDAAEQYF
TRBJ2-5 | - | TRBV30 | CAWRGPRGGQETQYF
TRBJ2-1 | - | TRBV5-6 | CASSSDASGSGEQFF
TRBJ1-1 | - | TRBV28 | CASSFTGYATEAFF
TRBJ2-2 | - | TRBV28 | CASTLGGIGELFF
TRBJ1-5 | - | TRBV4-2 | CASSQEMGYGGQPQHF
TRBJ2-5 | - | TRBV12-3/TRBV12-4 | CASSTGTGGAGTQYF
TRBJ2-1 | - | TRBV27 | CASSSETSFNEQFF
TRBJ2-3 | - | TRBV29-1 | CSALRWDTQYF
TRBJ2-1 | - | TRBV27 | CASSAQTGLYNEQFF
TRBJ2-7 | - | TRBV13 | CASSSAQGAPSYEQYF
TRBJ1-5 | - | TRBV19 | CASNWGGNQPQHF
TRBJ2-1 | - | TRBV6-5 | CASSYSLGTPSEQFF
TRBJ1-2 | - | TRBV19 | CASSIIPGQGNYGYTF
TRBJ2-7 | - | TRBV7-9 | CASSLAGGSTYEQYF
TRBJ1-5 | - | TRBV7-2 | CASTTGVGNQPQHF
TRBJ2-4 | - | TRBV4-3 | CASSQRGVAKNIQYF
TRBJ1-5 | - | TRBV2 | CASSGEGFGQPQHF
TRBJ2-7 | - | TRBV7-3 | CASAPLARTYEQYF
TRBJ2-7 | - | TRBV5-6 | CASSYKRVIYEQYF
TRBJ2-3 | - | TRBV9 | CASSPRTGQPDTQYF
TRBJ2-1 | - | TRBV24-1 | CATSDAGTSAYNEQFF
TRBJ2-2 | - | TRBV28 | CASIPRVAGELFF
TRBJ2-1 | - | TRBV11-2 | CASSLDTGNEQFF
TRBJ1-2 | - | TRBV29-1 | CSVRDRGAGDYGYTF
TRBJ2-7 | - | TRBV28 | CASNLEDRAWEQYF
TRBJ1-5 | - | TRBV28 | CASSAGTGIYSNQPQHF
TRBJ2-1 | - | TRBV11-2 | CASSTRLAGGNNEQFF
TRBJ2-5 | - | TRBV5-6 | CASSLAGRWETQYF
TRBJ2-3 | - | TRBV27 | CASTPSREGQDTQYF
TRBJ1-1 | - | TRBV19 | CASSIGQGANTEAFF
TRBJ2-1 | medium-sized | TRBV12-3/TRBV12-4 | CASSIGLGALDEQFF
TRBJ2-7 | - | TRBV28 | CASSVAGVGYEQYF
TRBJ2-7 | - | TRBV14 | CASSQEFYEQYF
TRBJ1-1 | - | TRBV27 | CASSGPRGFEAFF